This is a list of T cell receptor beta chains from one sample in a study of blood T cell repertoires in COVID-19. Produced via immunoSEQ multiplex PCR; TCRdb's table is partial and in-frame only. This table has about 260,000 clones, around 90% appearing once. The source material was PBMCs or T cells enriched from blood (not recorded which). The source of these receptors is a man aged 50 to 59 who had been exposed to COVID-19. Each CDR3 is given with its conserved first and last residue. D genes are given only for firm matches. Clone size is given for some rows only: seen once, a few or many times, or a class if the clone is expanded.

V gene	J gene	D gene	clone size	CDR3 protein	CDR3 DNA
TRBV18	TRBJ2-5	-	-	CASSPQGLRYQETQYF	TGTGCCAGCTCACCACAGGGGCTCCGTTACCAAGAGACCCAGTACTTC
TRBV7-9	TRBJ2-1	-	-	CASSRKRPRDNNEQFF	TGTGCCAGCAGCCGAAAGCGGCCCCGCGATAACAATGAGCAGTTCTTC
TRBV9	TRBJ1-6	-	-	CASSVTNSYNSPLHF	TGTGCCAGCAGCGTGACAAACTCCTATAATTCACCCCTCCACTTT
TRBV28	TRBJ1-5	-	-	CASSLFQGKRREPQHF	TGTGCCAGCAGTTTATTCCAGGGTAAGAGAAGGGAGCCCCAGCATTTT
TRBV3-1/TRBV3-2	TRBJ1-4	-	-	CASSQELSSNEKLFF	TGTGCCAGCAGCCAAGAGTTGAGCTCGAATGAAAAACTGTTTTTT
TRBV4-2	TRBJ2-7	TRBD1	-	CASSQSDRDGGEQYF	TGTGCCAGCAGCCAGAGTGACAGGGATGGGGGCGAGCAGTACTTC
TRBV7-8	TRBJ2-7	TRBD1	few	CASSSKPGQGIDEQYF	TGTGCCAGCAGCTCTAAACCGGGACAGGGCATTGACGAGCAGTACTTC
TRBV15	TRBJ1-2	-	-	CATSRDGVDTVPYGYTF	TGTGCCACCAGCAGAGATGGAGTGGACACTGTTCCCTATGGCTACACCTTC
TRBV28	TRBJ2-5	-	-	CASSSVSTRETQYF	TGTGCCAGCAGCTCGGTCTCTACGCGAGAGACCCAGTACTTC
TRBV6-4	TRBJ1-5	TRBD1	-	CASSDGTGLPQHF	TGTGCCAGCAGTGACGGGACAGGGCTGCCCCAGCATTTT
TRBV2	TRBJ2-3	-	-	CASIKRGPTDTQYF	TGTGCCAGCATCAAACGAGGGCCCACAGATACGCAGTATTTT
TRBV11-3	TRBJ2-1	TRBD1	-	CASSLGQGVAEQFF	TGTGCCAGCAGCTTAGGACAGGGGGTAGCTGAGCAGTTCTTC
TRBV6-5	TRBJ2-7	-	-	CASSYGLGLGEQYF	TGTGCCAGCAGTTACGGACTGGGCCTTGGCGAGCAGTACTTC
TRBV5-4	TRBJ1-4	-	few	CASSRSGATNEKLFF	TGTGCCAGCAGCAGATCAGGGGCAACTAATGAAAAACTGTTTTTT
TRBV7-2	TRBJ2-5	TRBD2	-	CASSLGRTSGIETQYF	TGTGCCAGCAGCTTAGGCAGGACTAGCGGGATAGAGACCCAGTACTTC
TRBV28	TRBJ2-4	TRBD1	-	CASSLGGTGDYIQYF	TGTGCCAGCAGTTTGGGTGGGACAGGTGATTACATTCAGTACTTC
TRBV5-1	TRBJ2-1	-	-	CASSLARVDEQFF	TGCGCCAGCAGCTTGGCCAGGGTGGATGAGCAGTTCTTC
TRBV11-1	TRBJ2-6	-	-	CASSLARRLGPNVLTF	TGTGCCAGCAGCTTAGCGCGACGGTTGGGGCCCAACGTCCTGACTTTC
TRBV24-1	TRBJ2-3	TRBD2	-	CATSDSGTSGSYGDTQYF	TGTGCCACCAGTGATTCTGGGACTAGCGGATCCTACGGAGATACGCAGTATTTT
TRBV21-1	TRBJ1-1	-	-	CASSKDRVGTNTEAFF	TGTGCCAGCAGCAAGGACAGGGTAGGGACGAACACTGAAGCTTTCTTT
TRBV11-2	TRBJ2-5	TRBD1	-	CASSLTGARFETQYF	TGTGCCAGCAGCTTGACAGGGGCGAGATTCGAGACCCAGTACTTC
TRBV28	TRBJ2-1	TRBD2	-	CASSDRLGAGRLSSYNEQFF	TGTGCCAGCAGTGACCGACTGGGAGCGGGGAGACTAAGCTCCTACAATGAGCAGTTCTTC
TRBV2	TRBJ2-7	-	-	CASSEQGKYYEQYF	TGTGCCAGCAGTGAACAGGGGAAATATTACGAGCAGTACTTC
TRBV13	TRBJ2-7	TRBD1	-	CASSTGARFYEQYF	TGTGCCAGCAGCACAGGGGCCAGATTCTACGAGCAGTACTTC
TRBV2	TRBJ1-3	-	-	CASSEARGVGNTIYF	TGTGCCAGCAGTGAAGCGCGGGGAGTTGGAAACACCATATATTTT
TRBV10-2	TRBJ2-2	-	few	CASSEFLAIAGELFF	TGCGCCAGCAGTGAGTTCCTAGCGATCGCCGGGGAGCTGTTTTTT
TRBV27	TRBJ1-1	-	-	CATQGRVRTEAFF	TGTGCCACTCAGGGCAGGGTAAGGACTGAAGCTTTCTTT
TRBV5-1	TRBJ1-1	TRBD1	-	CASSSTGAAAFF	TGCGCCAGCAGCTCGACAGGGGCTGCTGCTTTCTTT
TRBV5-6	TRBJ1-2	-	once	CASSPHAGSIGYTF	TGTGCCAGCAGCCCCCACGCAGGGTCTATTGGCTACACCTTC
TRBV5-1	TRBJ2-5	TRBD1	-	CASSPRTGSETQYF	TGCGCCAGCAGCCCCAGGACAGGGTCGGAGACCCAGTACTTC
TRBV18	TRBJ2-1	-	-	CASSFAGRSYNEQFF	TGTGCCAGCTCATTCGCGGGGCGCTCCTACAATGAGCAGTTCTTC
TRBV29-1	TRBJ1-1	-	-	CSVAPAVRGDTEAFF	TGCAGCGTTGCCCCCGCCGTCAGGGGCGACACTGAAGCTTTCTTT
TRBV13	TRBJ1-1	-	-	CASSLGLGFSGTEAFF	TGTGCCAGCAGCTTAGGGCTAGGTTTTTCGGGCACTGAAGCTTTCTTT
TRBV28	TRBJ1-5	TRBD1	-	CASRHRGLRAQHF	TGTGCCAGCAGACACAGGGGGCTCAGGGCCCAGCATTTT
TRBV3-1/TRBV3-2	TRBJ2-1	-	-	CASSQVYNEQFF	TGTGCCAGCAGCCAAGTATACAATGAGCAGTTCTTC
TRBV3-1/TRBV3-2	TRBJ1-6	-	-	CASSQGRTGNSPLHF	TGTGCCAGCAGCCAAGGTAGGACGGGGAATTCACCCCTCCACTTT
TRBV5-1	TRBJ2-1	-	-	CASSGQGSSYNEQFF	TGCGCCAGCAGCGGTCAGGGTAGCTCCTACAATGAGCAGTTCTTC
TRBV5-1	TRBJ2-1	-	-	CASNGGGSSYNEQFF	TGCGCCAGCAACGGAGGCGGAAGCTCCTACAATGAGCAGTTCTTC
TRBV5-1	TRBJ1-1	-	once	CASSLALNVMNTEAFF	TGCGCCAGCAGCTTGGCACTGAACGTTATGAACACTGAAGCTTTCTTT
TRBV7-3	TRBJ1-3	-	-	CASSLKGGPSGNTIYF	TGTGCCAGCAGCTTAAAAGGGGGTCCCTCTGGAAACACCATATATTTT
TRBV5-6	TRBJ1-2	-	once	CASRGWAGDGYTF	TGTGCCAGCAGGGGATGGGCAGGGGATGGCTACACCTTC
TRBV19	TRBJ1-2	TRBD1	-	CPRDREDYGYTF	TGTCCCAGGGACAGGGAGGACTATGGCTACACCTTC
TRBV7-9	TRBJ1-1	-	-	CASSLGEVNTEAFF	TGTGCCAGCAGCTTAGGGGAGGTGAACACTGAAGCTTTCTTT
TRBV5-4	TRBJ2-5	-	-	CASSLVGQKETQYF	TGTGCCAGCAGCTTGGTCGGACAGAAAGAGACCCAGTACTTC
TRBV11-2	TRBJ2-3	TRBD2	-	CASSSPPRLAGGNTDTQYF	TGTGCCAGCAGCTCCCCCCCCAGACTAGCGGGGGGCAACACAGATACGCAGTATTTT
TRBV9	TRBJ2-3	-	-	CASSASPTDTQYF	TGTGCCAGCAGCGCTAGCCCCACAGATACGCAGTATTTT